Many counts were recorded for the clone carrying this T cell receptor (beta chain). Its antigen is still unknown. This sample stems from a study of cytomegalovirus exposure and HLA in healthy donors. Study results and limitations: Cytomegalovirus association was assigned to approximately 180 TCR beta chains.

All donors participated as healthy donors of bone marrow. The PCR had 60 Vbeta and 13 Jbeta primers. The method was immunoSEQ multiplex PCR; TCRdb's version includes in-frame clones alone and lacks a portion of them. The sample has about 110,000 clones; 65% to 80% are singletons. Between the trimmed V and J ends, which lost 1 base and 6 bases, there was a span of 9 bases. Germline lookup yields CDR1 SGHTA and CDR2 FQGNSA. The CDR3 length is 13 residues. This TCR was sampled from a woman between 45 and 60 years old in good health and CMV-seropositive. The J gene is TRBJ1-2, the V gene TRBV7-2; D remains unclear. The specimen sequenced was PBMCs. CDR3 DNA: TGTGCCAGCAGCTTAGAGGAGTACGATGGCTACACCTTC. Translating it yields CASSLEEYDGYTF. Full variable domain (rest looked up from reference TRBV7-2 and TRBJ1-2): GAGVSQSPSNKVTEKGKDVELRCDPISGHTALYWYRQSLGQGLEFLIYFQGNSAPDKSGLPSDRFSAERTGGSVSTLTIQRTQQEDSAVYLCASSLEEYDGYTFGSGTRLTVV.